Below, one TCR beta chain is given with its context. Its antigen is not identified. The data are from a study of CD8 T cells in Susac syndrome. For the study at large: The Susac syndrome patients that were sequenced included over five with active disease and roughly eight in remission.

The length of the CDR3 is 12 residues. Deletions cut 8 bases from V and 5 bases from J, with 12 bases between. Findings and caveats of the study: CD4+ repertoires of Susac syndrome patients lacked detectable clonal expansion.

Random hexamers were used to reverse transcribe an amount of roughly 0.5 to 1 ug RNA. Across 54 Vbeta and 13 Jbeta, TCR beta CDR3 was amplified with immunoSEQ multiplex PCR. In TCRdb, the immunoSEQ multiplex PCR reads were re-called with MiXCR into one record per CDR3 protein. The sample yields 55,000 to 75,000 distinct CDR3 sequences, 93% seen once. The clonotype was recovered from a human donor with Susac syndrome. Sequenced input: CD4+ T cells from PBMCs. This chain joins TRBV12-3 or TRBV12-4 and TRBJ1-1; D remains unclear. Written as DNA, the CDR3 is TGTGCCAGCCGGAGATTGAGGACTGAAGCTTTCTTT. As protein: CASRRLRTEAFF.